The source of this TCR beta chain is a study of blood T cell repertoires in COVID-19 (dated by TCRdb to about 2020). At the level of the whole study: The collaborator samples originated in the United States, Italy and Spain and spanned the acute and convalescent phases of COVID-19. The prospective study material was composed of cDNA or gDNA derived from T cells, B-cell-depleted T cells, or PBMCs. HLA class I and class II types, where available, came from metadata supplied by the sample provider rather than from assay-based typing. The dataset comprised deeply sampled blood TCRbeta repertoires from subjects exposed to, actively infected with, or recovered from COVID-19. The samples were drawn from two sources: the first 160 participants of the ongoing ImmuneRACE study, and about 1,300 subjects contributed by 6 global collaborators. A de-identified subject ID, COVID-19 status, age in years and sex were almost always included in the sample metadata. The repertoires were released in a freely available public database meant as a resource for research on the immune response to SARS-CoV-2.

What the study reported, not specific to this receptor: How much clinical and demographic metadata was included differed by source and by participant, and the metadata was provided uncurated.

TCRbeta CDR3 regions were amplified from genomic DNA using the immunoSEQ Assay, a bias-controlled multiplex PCR. In the authors' own workflow: The number of nucleated cells in each sample was estimated by amplification of reference gene primers within the assay. To quantify the absolute abundance of each unique TCRbeta CDR3 rearrangement, sequence reads were collapsed and filtered. For each sample, productive Simpson clonality was calculated as the square root of Simpson's diversity index over productive rearrangements. TCRdb obtained this table from immuneACCESS and retained in-frame rearrangements with V and J assigned. These tables miss some clones; where compared with another copy, unresolved V genes account for less than half of the shortfall, and the remainder is unexplained. V and J calls and clone size follow that table, whereas D and trimming were derived from the DNA. This sample is represented by approximately 440,000 clones; 90% of them were singletons. Together, the top ten hold 0.6% of the sample.

About this clone: Its binding antigen is unknown. No per-base quality is available; no much larger clone lies one base away.

The germline V gene encodes CDR1 SNHLY and CDR2 FYNNEI. The CDR3, cysteine through phenylalanine, is 20 amino acids long. This entry keeps only the CDR3 DNA: 60 bases, framed from base 1. V is clipped by 2 bases and J by 1 base, and the sequence between their germline boundaries is 27 bases long. Participants in the prospective study were enrolled through a virtual design, were aged about 18 to 100 years, and lived in roughly 24 United States geographic areas. To assign participants to cohorts, the prospective study relied on clinical history that participants themselves reported in a screening survey and a study questionnaire. Recovered participants in ImmuneRACE Cohort 3 were defined as having two consecutive negative NP/OP PCR tests, clearance from a healthcare professional, or resolution of symptoms. Each participant in the prospective study had whole blood, serum and a nasopharyngeal or oropharyngeal swab collected by mobile phlebotomists. Prospective study participants could optionally give additional blood draws and questionnaires over an approximately two-month period. Prospective study blood samples were shipped either frozen or at room temperature before DNA extraction.

The rearrangement joined TRBV2 to TRBJ2-7; TRBD1 is possibly the D segment (7 matching bases). Sequenced sample: PBMCs or T cells enriched from blood (not recorded which). The origin of this receptor is a man between 18 and 35 years old who had recovered from COVID-19. The DNA is TGTGCCAGCAGTGAACCGCGGGGCGGATCGCAGGGGGACCATTCCTACGAGCAGTACTTC. Translation gives CASSEPRGGSQGDHSYEQYF.